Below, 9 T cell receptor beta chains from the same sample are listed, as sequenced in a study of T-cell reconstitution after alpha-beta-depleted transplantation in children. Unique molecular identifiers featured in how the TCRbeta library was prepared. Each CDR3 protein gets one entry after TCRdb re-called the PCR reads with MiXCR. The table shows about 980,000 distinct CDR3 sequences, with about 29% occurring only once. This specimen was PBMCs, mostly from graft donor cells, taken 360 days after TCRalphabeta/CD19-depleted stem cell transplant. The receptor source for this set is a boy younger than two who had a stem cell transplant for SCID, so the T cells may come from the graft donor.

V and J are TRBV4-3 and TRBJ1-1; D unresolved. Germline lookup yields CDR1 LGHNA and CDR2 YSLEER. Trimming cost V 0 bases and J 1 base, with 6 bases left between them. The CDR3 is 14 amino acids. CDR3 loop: CASSQDDSNTEAFF. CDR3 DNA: TGCGCCAGCAGCCAAGACGACTCGAACACTGAAGCTTTCTTT.

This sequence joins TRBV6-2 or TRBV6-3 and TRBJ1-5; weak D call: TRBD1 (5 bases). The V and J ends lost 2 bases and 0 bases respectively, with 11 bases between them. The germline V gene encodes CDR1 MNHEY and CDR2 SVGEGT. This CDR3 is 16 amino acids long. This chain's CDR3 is CASSYGGTHSNQPQHF. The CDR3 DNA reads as TGTGCCAGCAGTTACGGGGGGACCCATAGCAATCAGCCCCAGCATTTT.

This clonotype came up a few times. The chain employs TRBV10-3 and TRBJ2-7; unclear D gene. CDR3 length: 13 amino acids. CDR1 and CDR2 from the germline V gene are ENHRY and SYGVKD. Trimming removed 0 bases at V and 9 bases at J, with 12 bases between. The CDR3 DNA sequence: TGTGCCATCAGTGAGTCGATTAGGGATTGGCAGTACTTC. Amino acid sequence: CAISESIRDWQYF.

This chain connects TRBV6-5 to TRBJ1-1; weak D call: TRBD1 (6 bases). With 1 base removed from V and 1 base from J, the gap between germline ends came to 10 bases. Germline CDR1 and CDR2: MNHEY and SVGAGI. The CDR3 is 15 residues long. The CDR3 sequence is CASSYFPGANTEAFF. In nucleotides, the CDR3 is TGTGCCAGCAGTTACTTTCCAGGGGCGAACACTGAAGCTTTCTTT.

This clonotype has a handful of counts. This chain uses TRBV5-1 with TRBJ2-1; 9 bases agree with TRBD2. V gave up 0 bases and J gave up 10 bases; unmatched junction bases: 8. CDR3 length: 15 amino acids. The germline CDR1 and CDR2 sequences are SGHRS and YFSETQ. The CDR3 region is CASSLVSGGEGEQFF. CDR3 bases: TGCGCCAGCAGCTTGGTTAGCGGGGGCGAGGGGGAGCAGTTCTTC.

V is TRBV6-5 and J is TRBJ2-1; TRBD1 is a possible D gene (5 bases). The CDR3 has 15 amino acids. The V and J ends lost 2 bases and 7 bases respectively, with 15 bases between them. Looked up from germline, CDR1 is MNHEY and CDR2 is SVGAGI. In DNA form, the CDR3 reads TGTGCCAGCAGTTACCTCCCAGGGTCCGTAAATGAGCAGTTCTTC. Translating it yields CASSYLPGSVNEQFF.

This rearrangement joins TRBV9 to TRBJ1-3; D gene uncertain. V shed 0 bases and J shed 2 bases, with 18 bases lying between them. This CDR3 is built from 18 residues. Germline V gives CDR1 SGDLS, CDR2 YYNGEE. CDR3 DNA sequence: TGTGCCAGCAGCGTAGCTACGATGGGTGAAGCCACTGGAAACACCATATATTTT. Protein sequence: CASSVATMGEATGNTIYF.

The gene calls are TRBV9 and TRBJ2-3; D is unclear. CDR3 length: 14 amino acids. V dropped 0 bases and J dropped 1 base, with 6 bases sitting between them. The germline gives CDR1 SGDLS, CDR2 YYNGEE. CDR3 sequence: CASSVELGTDTQYF. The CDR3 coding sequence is TGTGCCAGCAGCGTAGAGTTGGGCACAGATACGCAGTATTTT.

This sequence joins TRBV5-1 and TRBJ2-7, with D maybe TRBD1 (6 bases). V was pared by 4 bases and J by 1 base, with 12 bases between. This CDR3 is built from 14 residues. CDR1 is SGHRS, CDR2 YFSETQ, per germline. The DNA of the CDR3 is TGCGCCAGCAGCCCCCGCAGGGGTTCCTACGAGCAGTACTTC. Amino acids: CASSPRRGSYEQYF.